This T cell receptor (beta chain) was documented in a study of beta chain features in type 1 diabetes (dated by TCRdb to 2016 to 2018). Notes on the research overall: Mean age, gender distribution, total cell number and subset yield were not different between patients and healthy donors. A total of over 90,000,000 sorted cells were examined across all samples, and a strong correlation was observed between cell number per subset and RNA yield. Naive and central memory subsets were obtained from all 28 donors, but regulatory and stem cell-like memory subsets were isolated from only 8 patients and about eight healthy donors. In the study, recently diagnosed type 1 diabetes patients and matched healthy donors were compared on the TCRB repertoires of their sorted circulating CD4+ T cell subsets. Overall study results and their limits: A moderate but significant shortening of TCRB CDR3 length was observed in type 1 diabetes patients in all four CD4+ subsets. Because cDNA rather than genomic DNA was sequenced, highly expressing activated cells could have been over-represented, although no difference in activation and CD3 levels was found between groups. Patients with type 1 diabetes made fewer insertions and deleted more nucleotides at VDJ recombination sites, implying thymic rearrangement abnormalities. Because the HLA sub-analyses included only small numbers of individuals, any influence of HLA type on TCRB rearrangement was left unresolved. The naive, central memory and regulatory TCRB repertoires appeared to resemble one another more closely among patients than among healthy donors. Shorter templates might be favored by PCR, yet because patient and control samples were amplified and corrected together, any such skew would affect both groups equally.

Each donor gave one peripheral blood draw, averaging approximately 120 mL, which was collected into heparinised tubes. A BD FACSAria II and a panel including CD45RO, CCR7, CD25, CD127, CD95 and CD27 were used to sort naive, central memory, regulatory and stem cell-like memory CD4+ T cells. Purity was above 95% for every sorted population. PBMCs were isolated immediately by Lymphoprep density gradient centrifugation and stained directly without culture. Samples were stained and sorted in pairs, with one healthy donor and one patient per experiment, so that batch effects were minimized. The entire amount of isolated RNA was reverse transcribed using the High Capacity cDNA Reverse Transcription Kit, so the sequenced TCRB transcripts were expressed ones. Deep immunoSEQ sequencing was performed on naive, central memory and regulatory T cell samples, with an average of around 3.5 million total reads per sample. Sorted cells were lysed in RLT buffer, and RNA was extracted using DNase-treated RNeasy Micro or Mini kits according to cell number. Each cell subset was processed on its own to prevent cross-contamination, while patient and healthy donor samples were processed together. The immunoSEQ multiplex PCR was used to amplify TCRB sequences from cDNA, generating 87-bp fragments that spanned the CDR3 region. Sequencing of the amplicons was done on the Illumina HiSeq platform. The original methods were these. PCR bias was computationally corrected using synthetic template baselines, reads within Hamming distance 2 were collapsed, and singletons that could not be merged were discarded. By aligning reads against IMGT, V, D and J genes, CDR3 length, and insertions or deletions at six rearrangement sites were assigned. Within each subset, clonotype counts were normalized to the number of sorted cells before true diversity and Gini coefficients were calculated with the tcR R package. The overlap coefficient, calculated on TCRB nucleotide sequences, was used to measure repertoire sharing. Out-of-frame TCRB sequences from naive cells were analyzed to stand in for the pre-selection repertoire. Imported from immuneACCESS, the table was reduced by TCRdb to in-frame sequences with V and J called. These copies leave out some clones; in studies compared against another copy, an unresolved V gene accounts for under half, and the cause of the remainder is not known. For V, J and clone size, that table is used; D and trimming come from the DNA. The table for this sample lists 300,000 or so clones; 13% of them were counted only once. Together, the top ten hold roughly 0.016% of the sample.

Trimming costs V 6 bases and J 4 bases, and their ends lie 14 bases apart. The CDR3 measures 14 amino acids from cysteine to phenylalanine. CDR3 DNA is the only sequence kept; it has 42 bases, read in frame from the first base. In the germline V gene, CDR1 corresponds to LGHNT and CDR2 to FRNRAP. This clone occurred a few times. What this receptor recognizes is not known. Base qualities were left out, and no much larger clone turns up one base away. Sequencing was performed on naive CD4+ T cells from blood. The meaning of the sample's cell subset or site label: true naive CD4+ T cells. The chain is made from TRBV12-5 and TRBJ2-3, and perhaps TRBD1 as D gene, on 5 matching bases. This clonotype was sampled from a woman between 18 and 29 years old with type 1 diabetes. The bases are TGTGCTAGTGGGCAGGGCCCAGGCGCAGATACGCAGTATTTT. It is translated as CASGQGPGADTQYF.